This T cell receptor beta chain was documented in a study of cytomegalovirus exposure and HLA in healthy donors. Trimming at V came to 5 bases and at J to 4 bases, leaving 5 bases not matched to a gene. This CDR3 has 13 amino acids. Per germline, CDR1 SQVTM and CDR2 ANQGSEA. In the PCR, 60 Vbeta and 13 Jbeta primers were used. The method was immunoSEQ multiplex PCR; TCRdb's version includes in-frame clones alone and lacks a portion of them. This table holds 130,000 or so clones. The TCR was taken from a woman aged 55-69 years in good health and CMV-seronegative. The rearrangement joins TRBV29-1 to TRBJ2-7; the match to TRBD1 covers 10 bases. Sequencing input: PBMCs. CDR3 region: CSVTGQGEYEQYF. CDR3 DNA: TGCAGCGTTACCGGACAGGGGGAATACGAGCAGTACTTC.